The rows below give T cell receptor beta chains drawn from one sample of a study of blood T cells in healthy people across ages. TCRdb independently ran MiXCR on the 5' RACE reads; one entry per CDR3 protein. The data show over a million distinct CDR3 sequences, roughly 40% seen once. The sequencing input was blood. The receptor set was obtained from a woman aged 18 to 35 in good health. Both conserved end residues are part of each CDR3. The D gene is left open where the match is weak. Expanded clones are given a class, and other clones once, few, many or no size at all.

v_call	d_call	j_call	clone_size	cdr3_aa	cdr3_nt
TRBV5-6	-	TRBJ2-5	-	CAGSLVAEETQYF	TGTGCCGGCAGCTTGGTTGCGGAGGAGACCCAGTACTTC
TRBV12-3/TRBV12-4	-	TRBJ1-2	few	CASSLVRNYGYTF	TGTGCCAGCAGTTTGGTCAGGAACTATGGCTACACCTTC
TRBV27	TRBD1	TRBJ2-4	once	CASGAGTASGEQYF	TGTGCCAGCGGTGCCGGGACAGCGTCCGGGGAGCAGTACTTC
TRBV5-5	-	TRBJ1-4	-	CASSLEGYHATNEKLFF	TGTGCCAGCAGCTTGGAGGGGTACCATGCAACTAATGAAAAACTGTTTTTT
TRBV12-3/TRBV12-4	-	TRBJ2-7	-	CASSLLPVSSAYEQYF	TGTGCCAGCAGTTTACTCCCTGTTTCTAGCGCCTACGAGCAGTACTTC
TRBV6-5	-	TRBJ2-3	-	CASSYSNPFRTDTQYF	TGTGCCAGCAGTTACTCGAACCCCTTCCGCACAGATACGCAGTATTTT
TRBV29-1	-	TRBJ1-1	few	CSVDSTEAFF	TGCAGCGTTGACAGCACTGAAGCTTTCTTT
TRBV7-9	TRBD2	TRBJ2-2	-	CASTASGGNTGELFF	TGTGCCAGCACCGCTAGCGGGGGGAACACCGGGGAGCTGTTTTTT
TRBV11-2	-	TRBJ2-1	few	CASSLEWESANYNEQFF	TGTGCCAGCAGCTTAGAGTGGGAAAGCGCCAACTACAATGAGCAGTTCTTC
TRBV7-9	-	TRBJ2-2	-	CASSKRDGNTGELFF	TGTGCCAGCAGCAAACGGGACGGCAACACCGGGGAGCTGTTTTTT
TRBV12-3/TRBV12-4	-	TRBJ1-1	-	CASLLRGNTEAFF	TGTGCCAGCCTCCTCCGAGGGAACACTGAAGCTTTCTTT
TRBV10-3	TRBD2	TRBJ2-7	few	CAISGGGGPYEQYF	TGTGCCATCAGTGGAGGCGGGGGACCCTACGAGCAGTACTTC
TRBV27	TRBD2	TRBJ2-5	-	CASSLYLDGRETQYF	TGTGCCAGCAGTTTATACCTGGACGGGAGGGAGACCCAGTACTTC
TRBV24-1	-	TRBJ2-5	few	CATSDPRSQETQYF	TGTGCCACCAGTGACCCCAGGAGTCAAGAGACCCAGTACTTC
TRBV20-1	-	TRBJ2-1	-	CSARGLIYNEQFF	TGCAGTGCTAGAGGACTTATCTACAATGAGCAGTTCTTC
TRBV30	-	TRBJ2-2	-	CAWSRQDFTGELFF	TGTGCCTGGAGTCGACAGGATTTCACCGGGGAGCTGTTTTTT
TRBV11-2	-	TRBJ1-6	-	CASSFKILSPLHF	TGTGCCAGCAGCTTCAAGATACTTTCACCCCTCCACTTT
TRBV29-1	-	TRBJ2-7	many	CSVDPRTAYEQYF	TGCAGCGTTGACCCTCGGACAGCCTACGAGCAGTACTTC
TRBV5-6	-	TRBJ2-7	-	CASSLATIRGEQYF	TGTGCCAGCAGCTTGGCGACTATCCGGGGTGAGCAGTACTTC
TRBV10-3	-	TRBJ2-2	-	CAIQGNTGELFF	TGTGCCATCCAGGGCAACACCGGGGAGCTGTTTTTT
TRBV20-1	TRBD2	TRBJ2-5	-	CSAPGLAGGPQETQYF	TGCAGTGCTCCGGGACTAGCGGGGGGCCCTCAAGAGACCCAGTACTTC
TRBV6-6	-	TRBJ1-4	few	CASSYPQGSEKLFF	TGTGCCAGCAGTTATCCCCAGGGAAGCGAAAAACTGTTTTTT
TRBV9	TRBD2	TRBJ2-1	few	CASSVASGGHSSYNEQFF	TGTGCCAGCAGCGTAGCTAGCGGGGGGCATTCTTCCTACAATGAGCAGTTCTTC
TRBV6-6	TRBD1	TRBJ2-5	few	CASSHRGNEQYF	TGTGCCAGCAGTCACAGGGGGAATGAGCAGTACTTC
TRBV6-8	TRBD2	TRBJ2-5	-	CASRSGTSGINEQYF	TGTGCCAGCAGGAGTGGGACTAGCGGGATCAATGAGCAGTACTTC
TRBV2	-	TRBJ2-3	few	CASSELTAYSTDTQYF	TGTGCCAGCAGTGAATTGACAGCTTACAGCACAGATACGCAGTATTTT
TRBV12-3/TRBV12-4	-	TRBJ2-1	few	CASSLWEAPLNEQFF	TGTGCCAGCAGTTTGTGGGAGGCCCCACTCAATGAGCAGTTCTTC
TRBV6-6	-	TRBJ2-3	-	CASSYSKDTQYF	TGTGCCAGCAGTTACTCGAAGGATACGCAGTATTTT
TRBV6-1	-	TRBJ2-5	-	CASSEALGQWGGRRETQYF	TGTGCCAGCAGTGAAGCACTCGGACAGTGGGGGGGTCGGCGAGAGACCCAGTACTTC
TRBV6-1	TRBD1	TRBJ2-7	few	CASSDGTATYEQYF	TGTGCCAGCAGCGACGGGACAGCCACCTACGAGCAGTACTTC
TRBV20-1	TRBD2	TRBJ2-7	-	CSASFSGNGEQYF	TGCAGTGCTAGTTTTAGCGGGAACGGAGAGCAGTACTTC
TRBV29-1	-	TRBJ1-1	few	CSAVVGFTEAFF	TGCAGCGCCGTAGTGGGGTTTACTGAAGCTTTCTTT
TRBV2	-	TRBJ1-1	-	CASSEALGAGLDEAFF	TGTGCCAGCAGTGAAGCTTTGGGGGCCGGATTGGATGAAGCTTTCTTT
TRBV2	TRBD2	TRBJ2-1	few	CASSEGASGKMAEQFF	TGTGCCAGCAGTGAAGGGGCTAGCGGGAAAATGGCTGAGCAGTTCTTC
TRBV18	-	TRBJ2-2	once	CASSPPATSDSTGELFF	TGTGCCAGCTCACCACCGGCGACTAGTGATTCCACCGGGGAGCTGTTTTTT
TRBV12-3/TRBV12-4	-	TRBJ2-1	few	CASSSRTGRPEQFF	TGTGCCAGCAGTTCAAGAACGGGACGTCCTGAGCAGTTCTTC
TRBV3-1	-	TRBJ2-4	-	CASSQGARGAKNIQYF	TGTGCCAGCAGCCAGGGGGCCAGGGGTGCCAAAAACATTCAGTACTTC